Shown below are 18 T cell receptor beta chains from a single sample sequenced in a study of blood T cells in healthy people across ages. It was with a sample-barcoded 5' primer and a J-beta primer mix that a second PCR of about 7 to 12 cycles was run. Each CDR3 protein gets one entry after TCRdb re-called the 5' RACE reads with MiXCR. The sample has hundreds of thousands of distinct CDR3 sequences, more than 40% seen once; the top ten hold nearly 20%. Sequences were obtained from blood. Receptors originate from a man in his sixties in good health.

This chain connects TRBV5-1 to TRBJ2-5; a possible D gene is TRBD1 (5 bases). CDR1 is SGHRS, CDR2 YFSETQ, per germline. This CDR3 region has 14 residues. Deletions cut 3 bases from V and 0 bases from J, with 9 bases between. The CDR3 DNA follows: TGCGCCAGCAGCTCTCGACAGAACCAAGAGACCCAGTACTTC. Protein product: CASSSRQNQETQYF.

CDR3 in amino acids: CASLSRDRGNTEAFF. In nucleotides, the CDR3 is TGTGCCAGCCTTTCCAGGGACAGGGGGAACACTGAAGCTTTCTTT. The chain is built from TRBV6-6 and TRBJ1-1, with 10 bases identical to TRBD1. There are 15 residues in the CDR3. V lost 8 bases to trimming and J lost 1 base; unmatched junction nucleotides: 7. The germline CDR1 and CDR2 sequences are MNHNY and SVGAGI (reference sequence).

CDR3 protein: CASSANRGEQYF. The CDR3 DNA is TGTGCCAGCTCAGCCAATAGAGGCGAGCAGTACTTC. The rearrangement links TRBV18 to TRBJ2-7, with unresolved D. The V end lost 5 bases, the J end lost 6 bases, and 11 bases lay between the germline ends. The CDR3 consists of 12 residues. The germline V gene encodes CDR1 KGHSH and CDR2 LQKENI.

The CDR3 region is CASSLLAKPLDEQFF. In DNA form, the CDR3 reads TGTGCCAGCAGTTTATTGGCTAAACCCTTAGATGAGCAGTTCTTC. J is TRBJ2-1 and V is TRBV12-3 or TRBV12-4, with D unresolved. CDR3 length: 15 amino acids. The V end lost 2 bases, the J end lost 8 bases, and 16 bases lay between the germline ends.

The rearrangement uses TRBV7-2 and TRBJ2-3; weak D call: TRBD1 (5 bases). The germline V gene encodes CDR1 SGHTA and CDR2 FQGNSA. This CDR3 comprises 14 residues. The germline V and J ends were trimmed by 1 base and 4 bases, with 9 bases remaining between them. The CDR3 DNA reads TGTGCCAGCAGCTTAGAGGGGCCCGCAGATACGCAGTATTTT. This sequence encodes CASSLEGPADTQYF. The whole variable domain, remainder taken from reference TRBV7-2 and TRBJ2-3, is GAGVSQSPSNKVTEKGKDVELRCDPISGHTALYWYRQSLGQGLEFLIYFQGNSAPDKSGLPSDRFSAERTGGSVSTLTIQRTQQEDSAVYLCASSLEGPADTQYFGPGTRLTVL.

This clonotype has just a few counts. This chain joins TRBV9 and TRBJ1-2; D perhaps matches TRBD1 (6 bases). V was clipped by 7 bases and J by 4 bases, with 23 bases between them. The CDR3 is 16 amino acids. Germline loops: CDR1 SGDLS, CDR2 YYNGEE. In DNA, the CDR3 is TGTGCCAGCGGCGATCTATTCGAGACAGGTAGCTATGGCTACACCTTC. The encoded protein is CASGDLFETGSYGYTF.

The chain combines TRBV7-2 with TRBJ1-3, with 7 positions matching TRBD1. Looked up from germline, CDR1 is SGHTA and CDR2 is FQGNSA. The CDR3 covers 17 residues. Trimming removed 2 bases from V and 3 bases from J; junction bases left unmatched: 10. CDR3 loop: CASSLTRTGPFGNTIYF. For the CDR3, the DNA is TGTGCCAGCAGCTTAACCCGGACAGGTCCTTTTGGAAACACCATATATTTT.

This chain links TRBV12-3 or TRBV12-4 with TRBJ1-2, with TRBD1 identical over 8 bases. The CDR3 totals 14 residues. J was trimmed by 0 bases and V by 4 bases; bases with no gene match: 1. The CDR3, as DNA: TGTGCCAGCAGTTGGACAGGGACTAACTATGGCTACACCTTC. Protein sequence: CASSWTGTNYGYTF.

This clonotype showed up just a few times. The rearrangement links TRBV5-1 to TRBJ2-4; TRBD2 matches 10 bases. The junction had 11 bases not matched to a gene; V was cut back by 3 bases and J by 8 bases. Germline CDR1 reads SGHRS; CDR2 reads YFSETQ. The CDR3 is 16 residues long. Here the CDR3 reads CASSSGAGGGFDIQYF. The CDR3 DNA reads TGCGCCAGCAGCTCAGGAGCGGGGGGGGGTTTCGACATTCAGTACTTC.

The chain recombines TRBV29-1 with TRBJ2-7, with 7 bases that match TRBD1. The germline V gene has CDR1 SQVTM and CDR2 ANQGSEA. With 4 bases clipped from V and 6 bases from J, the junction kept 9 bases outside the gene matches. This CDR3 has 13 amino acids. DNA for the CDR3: TGCAGCGTTGCGGGTGAAACAGGGGTCGAGCAGTACTTC. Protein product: CSVAGETGVEQYF.

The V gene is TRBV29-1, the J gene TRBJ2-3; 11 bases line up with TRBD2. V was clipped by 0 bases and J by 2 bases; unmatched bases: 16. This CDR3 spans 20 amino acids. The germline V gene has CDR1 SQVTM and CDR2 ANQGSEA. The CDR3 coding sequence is TGCAGCGTTGAAGATCGGGTAGCGGGGGGGCGAACACCTCTCACAGATACGCAGTATTTT. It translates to CSVEDRVAGGRTPLTDTQYF.

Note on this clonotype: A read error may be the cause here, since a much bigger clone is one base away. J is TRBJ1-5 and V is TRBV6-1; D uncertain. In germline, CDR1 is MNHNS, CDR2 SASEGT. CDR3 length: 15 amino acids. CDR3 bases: TGTGCCAGCAGTGAGGACCCTTCCGGCAATCGGCCCCAGCATTTT. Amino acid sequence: CASSEDPSGNRPQHF.

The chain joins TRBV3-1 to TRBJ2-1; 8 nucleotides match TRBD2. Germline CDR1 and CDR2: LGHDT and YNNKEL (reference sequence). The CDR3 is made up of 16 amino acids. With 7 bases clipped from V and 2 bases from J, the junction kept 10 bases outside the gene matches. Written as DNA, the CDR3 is TGTGCCAGCAACCGGGGTAGCGGGGATACCTACAATGAGCAGTTCTTC. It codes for CASNRGSGDTYNEQFF.

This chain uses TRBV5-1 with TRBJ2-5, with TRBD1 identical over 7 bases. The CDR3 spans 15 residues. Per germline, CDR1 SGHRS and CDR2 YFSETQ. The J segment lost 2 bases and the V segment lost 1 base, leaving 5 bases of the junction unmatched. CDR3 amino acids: CASSLFGTAQETQYF. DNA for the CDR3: TGCGCCAGCAGCTTGTTTGGGACAGCTCAAGAGACCCAGTACTTC. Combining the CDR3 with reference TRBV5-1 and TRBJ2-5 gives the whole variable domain KAGVTQTPRYLIKTRGQQVTLSCSPISGHRSVSWYQQTPGQGLQFLFEYFSETQRNKGNFPGRFSGRQFSNSRSEMNVSTLELGDSALYLCASSLFGTAQETQYFGPGTRLLVL.

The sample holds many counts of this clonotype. The CDR3 DNA follows: TGTGCCAGCAGCGCCTGGGACAGGGAGGCGGACGAGCAGTACTTC. Its protein product is CASSAWDREADEQYF. The chain carries TRBV7-2 and TRBJ2-7, with 9 nucleotides matching TRBD1. With V trimmed by 5 bases and J by 5 bases, 10 bases remained unmatched. This CDR3 spans 15 amino acids. Germline V gives CDR1 SGHTA, CDR2 FQGNSA.

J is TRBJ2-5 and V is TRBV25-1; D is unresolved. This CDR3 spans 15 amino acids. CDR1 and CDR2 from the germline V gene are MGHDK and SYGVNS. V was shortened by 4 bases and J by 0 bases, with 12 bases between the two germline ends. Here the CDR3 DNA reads TGTGCCAGCAGTGCGACTGCCAAAAACCAAGAGACCCAGTACTTC. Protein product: CASSATAKNQETQYF.

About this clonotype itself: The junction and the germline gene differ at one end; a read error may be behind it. The CDR3 bases are TGCAGTGCTAGCGAGGGAATGAACTATAGCTACACCTTC. Translation gives CSASEGMNYSYTF. This chain connects TRBV20-1 to TRBJ1-2; the D is unclear. CDR3 length: 13 amino acids. CDR1 DFQATT and CDR2 SNEGSKA come from the germline V gene (reference sequence).

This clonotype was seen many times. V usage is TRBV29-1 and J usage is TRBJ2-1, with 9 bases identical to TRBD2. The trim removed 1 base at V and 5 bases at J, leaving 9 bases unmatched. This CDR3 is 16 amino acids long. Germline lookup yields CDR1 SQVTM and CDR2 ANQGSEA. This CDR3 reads CSVEGGRTSGHNEQFF. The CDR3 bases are TGCAGCGTTGAAGGGGGGCGAACTAGCGGGCACAATGAGCAGTTCTTC.